This T cell receptor (beta chain) was recorded in a study of radiation and T cells in renal cell carcinoma (TCRdb year 2020). Background on the whole study: The samples were obtained from a clinical trial, where primary renal cell carcinomas were treated with 15 Gy stereotactic body radiation therapy and then removed by nephrectomy 4 weeks afterward. A total of under 60 samples underwent TCR beta sequencing, made up of approximately 26 tumors and some 27 peripheral blood samples. Across all 50 or so samples, 4 million or so unique CDR3 nucleotide sequences encoding about 2.4 million unique CDR3 amino acid sequences were identified.

V is cut by 0 bases and J by 5 bases, and the space between the germline ends is 8 bases. CDR1 and CDR2, looked up from the germline V gene, are MNHEY and SVGAGI. The CDR3 spans 13 residues, from the cysteine through the phenylalanine. Solely the CDR3 DNA is kept, with 39 bases framed from the first base. Explained via the paper, the time point label denotes: blood 2 weeks post-SBRT. The label giving this sample's treatment or condition can be read as: 15 Gy SBRT to primary tumor, nephrectomy 4 weeks later. To track tumor-enriched clonotypes, serial peripheral blood was sampled from radiation-treated patients at baseline and at 2 weeks and 4 weeks after SBRT. All patients had renal cell carcinoma with clear cell pathology. The QIAamp DNA Blood Mini Kit (Qiagen) was used to prepare genomic DNA for TCR sequencing. Samples were included in the analyses only if all quality control checks were passed. Summary of the overall study and its limitations: Because the trial had a single-armed design, the trial could not examine how radiation dose or scheduling affected the TCR repertoire. Tracking of blood repertoire dynamics stopped at three to five weeks after treatment, with no follow-up past that point. In blood, the top tumor clonotypes increased between baseline and 2 weeks post-radiation and then shrank by 4 weeks, which suggests that tumor-resident clones expanded only transiently. Because pretreatment tumor biopsies were not available, the baseline intratumoral presence of clonotypes could not be determined.

TCR beta libraries were generated from genomic DNA with the immunoSEQ kit, following the manufacturer's recommendations. To prepare the libraries, a first multiplex PCR with proprietary primers was run, followed by a second PCR that added unique barcodes, and a bead cleanup was done after each round. Each sample batch included a kit-provided positive control reaction and a negative control reaction. The final libraries were assessed on an Agilent 4200 TapeStation D1000 ScreenTape, pooled by volume, and quantified by qPCR. Sequencing was performed on an Illumina NextSeq500 using a MidOutput 150-cycle cartridge, with 156 Read1 cycles, 15 Index1 cycles, and the kit custom primers. The pooled library was loaded at 0.8 to 1 pM, with a roughly 21% PhiX control spiked in. For the original study's pipeline: Vendor-processed data were analyzed in R, and a clonotype was defined as all T cells sharing the same CDR3 nucleotide sequence. For clone abundance analyses, frequencies were normalized to the 10,000 most abundant clones per sample. Public T cell clones, averaging fewer than five per sample, were removed before analysis. An abundance difference of at least 32-fold between compartments was the criterion for calling clonotypes tumor-enriched or baseline blood-enriched. Clonotypes expanded or contracted between blood time points were identified with a beta-binomial differential abundance model. Tumor-blood repertoire similarity was measured with the Baroni-Urbani and Buser coefficient, and groups were compared using two-tailed Wilcoxon tests in R. Not all clones reach the TCRdb copy of this immuneACCESS table, which keeps in-frame sequences only. Checked studies attribute under half of the gap to unresolved V genes and leave the rest unexplained. The D gene and trimming were derived from the DNA, and the V and J assignments and clone size from that table. The sample table lists some 120,000 clones, approximately 78% of them with a count of one. The ten most abundant clones make up approximately 2% of the sample.

Comment on this clone: The antigen this receptor binds is unknown. No much larger clone exists at a distance of one base, and base qualities are not known.

The rearranged segments are TRBV6-5 and TRBJ2-7; D gene: possibly TRBD1, on 5 matching bases. This TCR derives from a woman in her sixties or seventies with renal cell carcinoma. This specimen consisted of blood, obtained from a patient whose treatment included radiotherapy and nephrectomy. The DNA sequence follows: TGTGCCAGCAGTTACTCGAAAGGGGACGAGCAGTACTTC. It translates as CASSYSKGDEQYF.